This TCR beta chain was profiled in a study of blood T cell repertoires in COVID-19. Study-level information: Sample material is recorded as cDNA or gDNA derived from T cells, B-cell-depleted T cells, or PBMCs.

Germline V CDR1 and CDR2: SGDLS, YYNGEE. The V gene lost 3 bases and the J gene lost 0 bases, with 10 bases spanning the gap. This CDR3 contains 16 residues. Sequencing was performed with immunoSEQ multiplex PCR; in TCRdb, only in-frame clones are kept and a portion is missing. Of 200,000 to 250,000 clones in the sample, roughly 80% are singletons; the top ten hold around 4.7%. V usage is TRBV9 and J usage is TRBJ2-6; a weak D match, TRBD1 (6 bases). This receptor was taken from a human donor in a cohort sampled during active COVID-19. The source material was peripheral blood. This CDR3 is CASSAGQRSGANVLTF. CDR3 nucleotides: TGTGCCAGCAGCGCCGGACAGCGCTCTGGGGCCAACGTCCTGACTTTC. Together with reference TRBV9 and TRBJ2-6, the CDR3 gives the full variable domain: DSGVTQTPKHLITATGQRVTLRCSPRSGDLSVYWYQQSLDQGLQFLIQYYNGEERAKGNILERFSAQQFPDLHSELNLSSLELGDSALYFCASSAGQRSGANVLTFGAGSRLTVL.